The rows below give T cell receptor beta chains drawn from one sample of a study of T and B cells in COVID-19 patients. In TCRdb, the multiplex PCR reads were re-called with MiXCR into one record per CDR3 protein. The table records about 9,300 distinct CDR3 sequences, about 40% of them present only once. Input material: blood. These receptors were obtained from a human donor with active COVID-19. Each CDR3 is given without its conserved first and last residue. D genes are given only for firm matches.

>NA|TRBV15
ATSRGAREKLF
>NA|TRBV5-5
ASSLVPRPTDSPLH
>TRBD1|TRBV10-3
AISRTGGDEKLF
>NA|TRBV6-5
ASMPSLQNSPLH
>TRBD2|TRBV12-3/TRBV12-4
ASSLMGGDNEQF
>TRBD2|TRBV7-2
SSSGMGNIQY
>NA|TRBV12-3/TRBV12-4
ASRPTGFPYEQY
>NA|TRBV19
ASSIGGWQSWQF
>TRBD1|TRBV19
ASSLGYTGGNTEAF
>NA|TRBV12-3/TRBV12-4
ASSLESSPLH
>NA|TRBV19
ASSTTHRGANYGYT
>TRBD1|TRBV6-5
ASRQGQSGANVLT
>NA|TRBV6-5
ASSYSSLRNTEAF
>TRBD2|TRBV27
ASSLGLAGIETQY
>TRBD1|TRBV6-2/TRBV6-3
ASSTGTGLSHEQY
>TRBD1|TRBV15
ATSRRVTGEGYT
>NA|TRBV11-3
ASSLVDFAYNEQF
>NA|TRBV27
ASSSSRNTEQY
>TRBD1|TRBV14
ASSSNTGVGSPLH
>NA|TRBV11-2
ASSFLVGDGEQY
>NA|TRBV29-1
SVDRGLNTEAF
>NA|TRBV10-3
AISQPNYGYT
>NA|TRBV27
ASRGFSYNEQF
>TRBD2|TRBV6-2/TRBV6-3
ASSLSGIETQY
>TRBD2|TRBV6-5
ASSYSDRSRSGRRGEQF
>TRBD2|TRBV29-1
SVERTSGNNEQF
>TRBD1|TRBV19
ASSPGDRNNQPQH
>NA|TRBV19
ASKGSGSYEQY
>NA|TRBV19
ASSLRHLAKNIQY
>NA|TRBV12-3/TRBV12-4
ASSLRTGALFTDTQY
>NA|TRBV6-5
ASFSGQAGANVLT
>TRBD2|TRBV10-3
AIGREEETQY
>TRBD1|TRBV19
ASSIGRDRGNQPQH
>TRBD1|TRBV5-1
ASRGPGQGSTGELF
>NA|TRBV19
ASSIAMTLEQY
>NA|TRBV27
ASSLEGNTQY
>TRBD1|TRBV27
ASRRQGNYGYT
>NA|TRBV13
ASSLGGSGANVLT
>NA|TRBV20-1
SSGEEGTEAF
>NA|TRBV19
ASQDWNTGELF
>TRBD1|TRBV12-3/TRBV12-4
ASRSRDRGIGGYT
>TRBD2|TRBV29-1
SGERGGGYNEQF
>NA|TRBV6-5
ASIHRVTSYEQY
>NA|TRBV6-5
ASSQSGASEAF
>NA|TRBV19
ASSIYPITGFVNYGYT
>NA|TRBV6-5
ASRRPGLQSQETQY
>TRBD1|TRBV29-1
SGTPGTGSSWQETQY
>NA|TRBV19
ASSIQSMNTEAF
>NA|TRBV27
ASSARIEKLF
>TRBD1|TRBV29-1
SVSDRGFEQF
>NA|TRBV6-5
ASGREPIRGTYEQY
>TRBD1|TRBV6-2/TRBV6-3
ASSPVDRAQH
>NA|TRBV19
ASSIKGEISGNTIY